These 26 T cell receptor beta chains share one sample of origin, sequenced in a study of human T cells and chemical hapten exposure. Time point noted: pre-sensitization, week 0. Regarding treatment: therapeutic diphenylcyclopropenone sensitization with weekly scalp DPC. TCRdb re-called the RACE reads through MiXCR, storing one row per CDR3 protein. The table has around 60,000 distinct CDR3 sequences, around 7% seen once. The sequencing used whole blood, collected in connection with sensitization to the hapten diphenylcyclopropenone (DPC). These receptors were obtained from a woman aged 25 to 39 with alopecia areata. Some clones in this sample may be carry-over from other donors' samples.

This clonotype occurred a few times. The genes are TRBV5-1 and TRBJ2-1; 12 bases fit TRBD1. With V trimmed by 4 bases and J by 8 bases, 7 bases remained unmatched. Germline V gene data show CDR1 as SGHRS and CDR2 as YFSETQ. This CDR3 is built from 15 residues. The CDR3, as DNA: TGCGCCAGCAGCCCGGGACAGGGGGCTATCGATGAGCAGTTCTTC. This translates into CASSPGQGAIDEQFF.

This clonotype was detected a few times. V and J are TRBV6-6 and TRBJ1-3, with 8 positions matching TRBD1. Germline loops: CDR1 MNHNY, CDR2 SVGAGI (reference sequence). The CDR3 runs 15 residues. Trimming cost V 2 bases and J 4 bases; bases outside gene matches: 4. The CDR3 bases are TGTGCCAGCAGTTACCATGGACAGGGCGGAAACACCATATATTTT. Amino acid sequence: CASSYHGQGGNTIYF.

At least ten counts were recorded for this clonotype. The rearrangement links TRBV5-1 to TRBJ1-4; 8 nucleotides align to TRBD1. CDR3 length equals 16 residues. The J segment lost 3 bases and the V segment lost 0 bases, leaving 4 bases of the junction unmatched. The germline gives CDR1 SGHRS, CDR2 YFSETQ. In DNA, the CDR3 is TGCGCCAGCAGCTTGGCCGGGACAGGTCCTAATGAAAAACTGTTTTTT. As protein: CASSLAGTGPNEKLFF.

This clonotype was picked up many times. CDR3 DNA: TGTGCCATCAGTGGTGACAGTGGCTACACCTTC. Its protein product is CAISGDSGYTF. The chain recombines TRBV10-3 with TRBJ1-2; perhaps TRBD1 as D (5 bases). The germline CDR1 and CDR2 sequences are ENHRY and SYGVKD. V was trimmed by 4 bases and J by 7 bases, leaving 7 bases between them. There are 11 residues in the CDR3.

In this sample, this clonotype turned up a few times. The rearrangement uses TRBV29-1 and TRBJ2-6; maybe TRBD1 (5 bases). The CDR3 contains 13 residues. CDR1 is SQVTM and CDR2 is ANQGSEA in the germline V gene. The DNA of the CDR3 is TGCAGTACCAGGGATTCCGGGGCCAACGTCCTGACTTTC. Translating gives CSTRDSGANVLTF.

The chain employs TRBV19 and TRBJ1-5; D gene ambiguous. The CDR3 consists of 15 residues. Trimming cost V 0 bases and J 1 base, with 7 bases left between them. CDR1 is LNHDA and CDR2 is SQIVND in the germline V gene (reference sequence). In nucleotides, the CDR3 is TGTGCCAGTAGTATAGATCCCTCAAGCAATCAGCCCCAGCATTTT. This sequence encodes CASSIDPSSNQPQHF.

This clonotype has a count of ten or more. The chain uses TRBV20-1 and TRBJ2-3; 9 bases agree with TRBD1. Germline V gene lookup returns CDR1 DFQATT and CDR2 SNEGSKA (reference sequence). CDR3 length: 16 residues. The trim removed 0 bases at V and 0 bases at J, leaving 4 bases unmatched. CDR3 nucleotide sequence: TGCAGTGCTAGAGATCCCGGGACAGGGAGCACAGATACGCAGTATTTT. This codes for CSARDPGTGSTDTQYF.

This clonotype occurred many times. This chain links TRBV7-9 with TRBJ1-1; 9 bases agree with TRBD1. Germline assignment: CDR1 SEHNR and CDR2 FQNEAQ (reference sequence). The CDR3 contains 12 residues. V lost 9 bases to trimming and J lost 11 bases; unmatched junction nucleotides: 10. CDR3 nucleotides: TGTGCCAGACCACCGGGACAGGGCGACGCTTTCTTT. Protein: CARPPGQGDAFF.

This clonotype was seen at least ten times. The chain carries TRBV19 and TRBJ2-7, with D unresolved. Trimming took off 2 bases at V and 1 base at J, with 9 bases between the two ends. From germline, CDR1 is LNHDA and CDR2 SQIVND (reference sequence). CDR3 size: 14 residues. The CDR3 region is CASSINTGSYEQYF. CDR3 nucleotide sequence: TGTGCCAGTAGTATAAACACCGGTTCCTACGAGCAGTACTTC.

The chain recombines TRBV2 with TRBJ2-1, with a possible D match to TRBD1 (6 bases). Germline-derived CDR1 and CDR2 are SNHLY and FYNNEI. Trimming removed 4 bases from V and 5 bases from J, with 18 bases in between. This CDR3 has 16 residues. Here the CDR3 DNA reads TGTGCCAGCAGTGGAAGGGGGAACCGACTCAACAATGAGCAGTTCTTC. Protein product: CASSGRGNRLNNEQFF.

This clonotype has just a few counts. The chain recombines TRBV27 with TRBJ2-1; D may be TRBD2 (5 bases). This CDR3 contains 13 residues. Trimming removed 0 bases at V and 8 bases at J, with 8 bases between. Germline V gene data show CDR1 as MNHEY and CDR2 as SMNVEV (reference sequence). The CDR3 region is CASSLSWRDEQFF. The CDR3 DNA reads TGTGCCAGCAGTTTATCGTGGCGGGATGAGCAGTTCTTC.

This clonotype was picked up many times. The chain links TRBV14 to TRBJ1-2, with a weak D call TRBD1 (5 bases). The CDR3 is 15 residues long. The V and J ends lost 0 bases and 8 bases respectively, with 16 bases between them. Germline V gene sequence: CDR1 SGHDN, CDR2 FVKESK. The CDR3 here is CASSQDQGGAIGYTF. CDR3 nucleotides: TGTGCCAGCAGCCAAGATCAGGGAGGGGCGATAGGCTACACCTTC.

This clonotype was recorded at least ten times. The rearrangement uses TRBV19 and TRBJ1-1, with TRBD1 as a possible D gene (5 bases). Germline CDR1 LNHDA, CDR2 SQIVND (reference sequence). With 5 bases removed from V and 7 bases from J, the gap between germline ends came to 8 bases. This CDR3 is 11 amino acids long. CDR3 nucleotide sequence: TGTGCCAGTAGTTTGGGACTTGAAGCTTTCTTT. It encodes CASSLGLEAFF.

This clonotype was observed a few times. The rearrangement uses TRBV12-3 or TRBV12-4 and TRBJ2-7; D is uncertain. Trimming removed 5 bases from V and 0 bases from J, with 14 bases in between. The CDR3 has 15 residues. In DNA, the CDR3 is TGTGCCAGCAGTCCCCTGGACGCGAGCTCCTACGAGCAGTACTTC. It is translated as CASSPLDASSYEQYF.

This clonotype occurred many times. The chain uses TRBV20-1 and TRBJ2-5, with 10 positions matching TRBD1. V gave up 0 bases and J gave up 2 bases; unmatched junction bases: 6. Germline values: CDR1 DFQATT, CDR2 SNEGSKA (reference sequence). The CDR3 length is 16 residues. This CDR3 is CSARDTTGQGQETQYF. In DNA form, the CDR3 reads TGCAGTGCTAGAGACACCACGGGACAGGGGCAAGAGACCCAGTACTTC.

This clonotype has a count of ten or more. This chain links TRBV7-9 with TRBJ1-1; weak D call: TRBD1 (5 bases). Per germline, CDR1 SEHNR and CDR2 FQNEAQ (reference sequence). Trimming took 8 bases from V and 4 from J, leaving 11 bases between them. The CDR3 runs 12 residues. CDR3: CASDGGSTEAFF. Written as DNA, the CDR3 is TGTGCCAGCGACGGGGGTAGCACTGAAGCTTTCTTT.

The chain employs TRBV9 and TRBJ1-6; no reliable D call. The CDR3 extends over 16 amino acids. Germline V gene lookup returns CDR1 SGDLS and CDR2 YYNGEE. The V end was cut by 3 bases, the J end by 0 bases, with 10 bases between. In DNA form, the CDR3 reads TGTGCCAGCAGCGCTCAGGAGAGCTCCTATAATTCACCCCTCCACTTT. Residues: CASSAQESSYNSPLHF.

This clonotype was seen repeatedly, ten times or more. The gene calls are TRBV10-3 and TRBJ2-2, with D uncertain. The germline V gene encodes CDR1 ENHRY and CDR2 SYGVKD. V was clipped by 0 bases and J by 5 bases, with 7 bases between them. The CDR3 extends over 14 amino acids. The CDR3, as DNA: TGTGCCATCAGTGAGTCCCTCGGAACCGGGGAGCTGTTTTTT. This gives the protein CAISESLGTGELFF.

This chain connects TRBV19 to TRBJ1-1; possibly TRBD1 for D (5 bases). CDR3 length equals 14 residues. Germline V gives CDR1 LNHDA, CDR2 SQIVND (reference sequence). Trimming took off 3 bases at V and 4 bases at J, with 12 bases between the two ends. As DNA, the CDR3 is TGTGCCAGTAGTATCGGTGGGGCAGGCACTGAAGCTTTCTTT. Encoded protein: CASSIGGAGTEAFF.

At least ten counts were recorded for this clonotype. This chain uses TRBV12-3 or TRBV12-4 with TRBJ2-3; D call uncertain. V was clipped by 2 bases and J by 4 bases, with 1 base between them. The CDR3 length is 11 residues. The CDR3 region is CASSLPDTQYF. As DNA, the CDR3 is TGTGCCAGCAGTTTACCAGATACGCAGTATTTT.

This clonotype has more than one count but fewer than ten. V and J are TRBV6-5 and TRBJ1-1; no reliable D call. This CDR3 spans 15 amino acids. Per the germline V gene, CDR1 is MNHEY and CDR2 is SVGAGI. The germline V and J ends were trimmed by 6 bases and 3 bases, with 17 bases remaining between them. CDR3 nucleotides: TGTGCCAGCAGCAGGACGTTCTACGGGGACACTGAAGCTTTCTTT. This gives the protein CASSRTFYGDTEAFF.

This clonotype was seen repeatedly, ten times or more. This rearrangement joins TRBV2 to TRBJ1-1, with a possible D match to TRBD1 (5 bases). V was clipped by 5 bases and J by 0 bases, with 13 bases between them. Germline V gene data show CDR1 as SNHLY and CDR2 as FYNNEI. CDR3 length: 15 residues. DNA for the CDR3: TGTGCCAGCAGTAGCCCGGGGGAACTGAACACTGAAGCTTTCTTT. It encodes CASSSPGELNTEAFF.

As regards this clonotype: The junction departs from germline at one end; a sequencing error may be responsible. The gene calls are TRBV6-5 and TRBJ1-2; 8 bases are shared with TRBD1. Germline loops: CDR1 MNHEY, CDR2 SVGAGI. The CDR3 is 13 amino acids. CDR3 in amino acids: CASSRQGLYGDTF. The CDR3 region has the DNA TGTGCCAGCAGCCGACAGGGGCTATATGGCGACACCTTC.

This clonotype was counted ten times or more. The junction does not match germline at one end; this may be a read error. This sequence joins TRBV7-2 and TRBJ1-6; D is undetermined. The CDR3 contains 15 residues. Germline values: CDR1 SGHTA, CDR2 FQGNSA. The chain's CDR3 is CASSPGALYNSPLHF. In nucleotides, the CDR3 is TGTGCCAGCAGCCCGGGTGCTTTGTATAATTCACCCCTCCATTTT.

This sequence joins TRBV7-2 and TRBJ2-2, with D perhaps matching TRBD2 (6 bases). Trimming left V 1 base short and J 8 bases short, with 17 bases between. The CDR3 length is 16 residues. Germline CDR1 is SGHTA and CDR2 is FQGNSA. The CDR3 region is CASSLGVRARGGELFF. The CDR3, as DNA: TGTGCCAGCAGCTTAGGTGTCCGGGCCCGGGGGGGGGAGCTGTTTTTT.

This clonotype was detected many times. The chain links TRBV9 to TRBJ1-1; TRBD1 matches 10 bases. This CDR3 contains 15 residues. CDR1 and CDR2 (germline): SGDLS, YYNGEE. J lost 5 bases, V lost 4 bases, and 8 bases had no gene match. The CDR3 DNA is TGTGCCAGCAGCCCCTCCGACAGGGGGCTAACTGAAGCTTTCTTT. Encoded protein: CASSPSDRGLTEAFF. The full variable domain, its missing parts supplied by reference TRBV9 and TRBJ1-1, is DSGVTQTPKHLITATGQRVTLRCSPRSGDLSVYWYQQSLDQGLQFLIQYYNGEERAKGNILERFSAQQFPDLHSELNLSSLELGDSALYFCASSPSDRGLTEAFFGQGTRLTVV.